The 32 T cell receptor beta chains listed next were all sequenced from one sample in a study of radiation and T cells in renal cell carcinoma. Method: immunoSEQ multiplex PCR; TCRdb's copy keeps in-frame clones and lacks some. The sample lists 150,000 to 180,000 clones, roughly 87% occurring once. Documented time point: blood 2 weeks post-SBRT. Treatment reported: 15 Gy SBRT to primary tumor, nephrectomy 4 weeks later. Sequenced here: blood, sampled from a patient whose treatment included radiotherapy and nephrectomy. The receptor source for this set is a woman between 45 and 60 years old with renal cell carcinoma.

The J gene is TRBJ2-7, the V gene TRBV18, with D possibly being TRBD1 (6 bases). Trimming stripped 2 bases from V and 0 bases from J, with 11 bases between. This CDR3 comprises 15 residues. Germline CDR1 is KGHSH and CDR2 is LQKENI. The CDR3 bases are TGTGCCAGCTCACCAATGCAGGGGACCTCCTACGAGCAGTACTTC. Protein sequence: CASSPMQGTSYEQYF.

The J gene is TRBJ2-5, the V gene TRBV30; a weak D match, TRBD2 (5 bases). The CDR3 totals 13 residues. Germline assignment: CDR1 GTSNPN and CDR2 SVGIG (reference sequence). Trimming left V 0 bases short and J 5 bases short, with 10 bases between. This CDR3 reads CAWSVGGGETQYF. The CDR3 nucleotides read TGTGCCTGGAGTGTTGGTGGCGGGGAGACCCAGTACTTC.

The count of this clone is one. This chain links TRBV6-1 with TRBJ2-2, with D unresolved. In germline, CDR1 is MNHNS, CDR2 SASEGT. Trimming stripped 1 base from V and 4 bases from J, with 7 bases between. The CDR3 loop spans 14 amino acids. CDR3 nucleotides: TGTGCCAGCAGTGAAGTAAGGGCCACCGGGGAGCTGTTTTTT. Translation gives CASSEVRATGELFF.

The chain carries TRBV4-1 and TRBJ1-2; maybe TRBD1 (6 bases). Trimming took 1 base from V and 6 from J, leaving 9 bases between them. This CDR3 has 13 amino acids. The germline gives CDR1 MGHRA, CDR2 YSYEKL. The CDR3 loop reads CASSQVGGHGYTF. CDR3 in DNA: TGCGCCAGCAGCCAAGTCGGGGGCCATGGCTACACCTTC.

CDR3 in DNA: TGTGCCAGCTCACCAGGCCTAGCGGTCAATGAGCAGTTCTTC. It codes for CASSPGLAVNEQFF. The chain carries TRBV18 and TRBJ2-1; 7 bases align to TRBD2. The V gene's germline CDR1 is KGHSH and CDR2 LQKENI. This CDR3 is built from 14 residues. V shed 2 bases and J 6 bases; nucleotides not matched to a gene: 4.

The rearrangement joins TRBV5-5 to TRBJ1-4; tentative D call: TRBD1 (6 bases). V dropped 5 bases and J dropped 8 bases, with 16 bases sitting between them. This CDR3 spans 14 amino acids. CDR1 and CDR2 from the germline V gene are SGHKS and YYEKEE (reference sequence). The CDR3 loop is CASRRDIEREKLFF. CDR3 in DNA: TGTGCCAGCAGAAGGGACATAGAGAGAGAAAAACTGTTTTTT.

The chain joins TRBV6-6 to TRBJ2-2, with D possibly being TRBD1 (7 bases). Trimming took 7 bases from V and 5 from J, leaving 17 bases between them. The CDR3 is 15 residues long. Germline CDR1 reads MNHNY; CDR2 reads SVGAGI (reference sequence). CDR3 protein: CASTPEGAGTGELFF. In DNA, the CDR3 is TGTGCCAGCACTCCGGAGGGGGCAGGAACCGGGGAGCTGTTTTTT.

The chain couples TRBV6-5 to TRBJ1-5, with D possibly being TRBD1 (6 bases). V was shortened by 4 bases and J by 1 base, with 14 bases between the two germline ends. The CDR3 consists of 16 residues. Germline-derived CDR1 and CDR2 are MNHEY and SVGAGI. This CDR3 is CASSSIGQISNQPQHF. The CDR3 DNA reads as TGTGCCAGCAGTTCCATCGGACAGATAAGCAATCAGCCCCAGCATTTT.

This chain uses TRBV5-4 with TRBJ2-1; D is uncertain. This CDR3 contains 12 residues. The germline V gene has CDR1 SGHNT and CDR2 YYREEE (reference sequence). V lost 2 bases, J lost 5 bases, and 5 bases lay in between. In DNA form, the CDR3 reads TGTGCCAGCAGCTTACGGGACAATGAGCAGTTCTTC. This gives the protein CASSLRDNEQFF. Complete variable domain (other parts from reference TRBV5-4 and TRBJ2-1): ETGVTQSPTHLIKTRGQQVTLRCSSQSGHNTVSWYQQALGQGPQFIFQYYREEENGRGNFPPRFSGLQFPNYSSELNVNALELDDSALYLCASSLRDNEQFFGPGTRLTVL.

This chain's CDR3 is CASKSPWGGGESSYEQYF. In nucleotides, the CDR3 is TGTGCCAGCAAATCCCCCTGGGGCGGGGGCGAAAGCTCCTACGAGCAGTACTTC. This chain connects TRBV7-2 to TRBJ2-7, with D possibly TRBD2 on 7 matching bases. The germline V and J ends were trimmed by 7 bases and 0 bases, with 25 bases remaining between them. Germline V gene sequence: CDR1 SGHTA, CDR2 FQGNSA. The CDR3 loop spans 18 amino acids.

This clone was picked up one time. The chain joins TRBV6-1 to TRBJ1-2; 10 nucleotides match TRBD1. J gave up 6 bases and V 6 bases, and 7 bases lay outside the gene matches. This CDR3 is built from 14 residues. Germline CDR1 and CDR2: MNHNS and SASEGT. In DNA form, the CDR3 reads TGTGCCAGCAGCTGGGACAGGGGCTCCGATGGCTACACCTTC. Translation: CASSWDRGSDGYTF.

This chain connects TRBV19 to TRBJ1-6; D gene unclear. The germline V gene encodes CDR1 LNHDA and CDR2 SQIVND (reference sequence). The ends were cut back, 11 bases at V and 9 bases at J, with 26 bases in the middle. This CDR3 region has 16 residues. CDR3 sequence: CAGPVLPLPCLSPLHF. The CDR3, as DNA: TGTGCCGGGCCCGTTTTACCGTTGCCTTGTCTTTCACCCCTCCACTTT.

The chain carries TRBV7-2 and TRBJ1-4, with a possible D match to TRBD1 (6 bases). The germline gives CDR1 SGHTA, CDR2 FQGNSA. The CDR3 is 15 amino acids. Deletions cut 5 bases from V and 3 bases from J, with 13 bases between. CDR3 sequence: CASSPRTVPNEKLFF. In DNA form, the CDR3 reads TGTGCCAGCAGCCCCCGGACAGTACCTAATGAAAAACTGTTTTTT.

V usage is TRBV5-1 and J usage is TRBJ1-5, with unresolved D. The V end was cut by 2 bases, the J end by 4 bases, with 7 bases between. Germline V gives CDR1 SGHRS, CDR2 YFSETQ. This CDR3 comprises 13 residues. For the CDR3, the DNA is TGCGCCAGCAGCTTATTTGGAAATCAGCCCCAGCATTTT. Amino acids: CASSLFGNQPQHF.

The chain uses TRBV14 and TRBJ2-1; no clear D gene. The CDR3 is 14 residues long. The V end lost 4 bases, the J end lost 8 bases, and 15 bases lay between the germline ends. The germline gives CDR1 SGHDN, CDR2 FVKESK. The CDR3 coding sequence is TGTGCCAGCAGCCGAGGTCCAGAACGGCATGAGCAGTTCTTC. Amino acids: CASSRGPERHEQFF.

V gene TRBV6-1 combines with J gene TRBJ1-1; 7 bases line up with TRBD1. V was clipped by 0 bases and J by 0 bases; unmatched bases: 13. The length of the CDR3 is 19 residues. CDR1 MNHNS and CDR2 SASEGT come from the germline V gene. CDR3 in amino acids: CASSEALGRGQTLNTEAFF. The CDR3 DNA follows: TGTGCCAGCAGTGAAGCGCTAGGTCGGGGACAGACCCTGAACACTGAAGCTTTCTTT.

The rearrangement joins TRBV12-5 to TRBJ1-3; D remains ambiguous. Trimming cost V 1 base and J 0 bases, with 7 bases left between them. Germline CDR1 is LGHNT and CDR2 is FRNRAP. The CDR3 spans 15 residues. CDR3 in amino acids: CASGLDVYSGNTIYF. CDR3 nucleotide sequence: TGTGCTAGTGGTTTGGATGTCTACTCTGGAAACACCATATATTTT.

This clone was seen just once. The CDR3 nucleotides are TGTGCCAGTAGTGTCAGGGGATCCTACGAGCAGTACTTC. Its translation: CASSVRGSYEQYF. The chain couples TRBV19 to TRBJ2-7; a possible D gene is TRBD1 (6 bases). V gave up 5 bases and J gave up 1 base, with 9 bases separating them. The CDR3 extends over 13 amino acids. Germline assignment: CDR1 LNHDA and CDR2 SQIVND (reference sequence).

This chain connects TRBV6-5 to TRBJ1-2; 8 bases are shared with TRBD1. Trimming removed 10 bases from V and 4 bases from J; junction bases left unmatched: 8. CDR3 length equals 13 residues. The germline V gene encodes CDR1 MNHEY and CDR2 SVGAGI. CDR3 in DNA: TGTGCCACCACAGGGGGAAGGGGCTATGGCTACACCTTC. The encoded protein is CATTGGRGYGYTF.

V and J are TRBV9 and TRBJ1-2, with 10 nucleotides matching TRBD1. Germline V gives CDR1 SGDLS, CDR2 YYNGEE. V lost 8 bases to trimming and J lost 7 bases; unmatched junction nucleotides: 17. This CDR3 has 16 residues. The chain's CDR3 is CASSPGQGIEKGGYTF. For the CDR3, the DNA is TGTGCCAGTTCTCCGGGACAGGGGATAGAGAAAGGTGGCTACACCTTC.

The chain employs TRBV2 and TRBJ1-1, with D possibly matching TRBD1 (5 bases). The CDR3 is 15 amino acids. Trimming removed 7 bases from V and 0 bases from J, with 15 bases in between. Germline CDR1 and CDR2: SNHLY and FYNNEI. The CDR3 DNA follows: TGTGCCAGCACCCGAAGGGGTATGATGAACACTGAAGCTTTCTTT. This codes for CASTRRGMMNTEAFF.

This clone was recorded once. The chain is built from TRBV5-1 and TRBJ2-3, with 13 bases matching TRBD2. V dropped 3 bases and J dropped 5; count of bases not matched to a gene: 9. CDR1 SGHRS and CDR2 YFSETQ come from the germline V gene. This CDR3 has 17 residues. The CDR3 is CASSYRTSGGVGDTQYF. The CDR3 DNA follows: TGCGCCAGCAGCTATAGGACTAGCGGGGGAGTTGGAGATACGCAGTATTTT.

The genes are TRBV18 and TRBJ1-3; D might be TRBD1 (6 bases). The CDR3 loop spans 15 amino acids. The V gene's germline CDR1 is KGHSH and CDR2 LQKENI. Trimming stripped 3 bases from V and 7 bases from J, with 16 bases between. The CDR3 sequence is CASSPEQGTVNTIYF. The CDR3 DNA sequence: TGTGCCAGCTCACCCGAACAGGGAACGGTGAACACCATATATTTT.

The V gene is TRBV9, the J gene TRBJ1-3; D unclear. Trimming took 0 bases from V and 1 from J, leaving 5 bases between them. Per the germline V gene, CDR1 is SGDLS and CDR2 is YYNGEE. The CDR3 extends over 14 amino acids. Here the CDR3 reads CASSVDGSGNTIYF. CDR3 DNA: TGTGCCAGCAGCGTAGACGGATCTGGAAACACCATATATTTT. The variable domain in full, with the rest retrieved from reference TRBV9 and TRBJ1-3, is DSGVTQTPKHLITATGQRVTLRCSPRSGDLSVYWYQQSLDQGLQFLIQYYNGEERAKGNILERFSAQQFPDLHSELNLSSLELGDSALYFCASSVDGSGNTIYFGEGSWLTVV.

CDR3 sequence reads: CASSATESATGELFF. The CDR3 DNA is TGTGCCAGCAGCGCCACCGAGAGTGCCACCGGGGAGCTGTTTTTT. This chain connects TRBV5-5 to TRBJ2-2; D not resolved. V was shortened by 4 bases and J by 4 bases, with 14 bases between the two germline ends. This CDR3 has 15 residues. Germline CDR1 SGHKS, CDR2 YYEKEE (reference sequence). Full variable domain (remainder filled in from reference TRBV5-5 and TRBJ2-2): DAGVTQSPTHLIKTRGQQVTLRCSPISGHKSVSWYQQVLGQGPQFIFQYYEKEERGRGNFPDRFSARQFPNYSSELNVNALLLGDSALYLCASSATESATGELFFGEGSRLTVL.

This clone was seen only once. The chain employs TRBV7-9 and TRBJ1-2; 7 positions agree with TRBD1. CDR1 is SEHNR, CDR2 FQNEAQ, per germline (reference sequence). After removal of 4 bases from V and 3 bases from J, the junction contained 8 bases not matched to a gene. CDR3 length: 15 amino acids. The CDR3 sequence: CASSSGTAPDYGYTF. The CDR3 DNA reads as TGTGCCAGCAGCTCAGGGACAGCCCCCGACTATGGCTACACCTTC.

The rearrangement uses TRBV9 and TRBJ1-3, with D possibly being TRBD1 (5 bases). Germline V CDR1 and CDR2: SGDLS, YYNGEE. The length of the CDR3 is 16 residues. V lost 2 bases and J lost 2, with 14 bases in between. As DNA, the CDR3 is TGTGCCAGCAGCGTCAGCCAGGGTAATACTGGAAACACCATATATTTT. Protein: CASSVSQGNTGNTIYF.

This chain connects TRBV28 to TRBJ2-7; a possible D gene is TRBD1 (6 bases). V was shortened by 6 bases and J by 9 bases, with 21 bases between the two germline ends. Germline V lookup: CDR1 MDHEN, CDR2 SYDVKM. The CDR3 length is 14 residues. In DNA form, the CDR3 reads TGTGCCAGCAGACCGACTGGACAGACGGGCGTGCAGTACTTC. Translation gives CASRPTGQTGVQYF.

V gene TRBV6-5 combines with J gene TRBJ1-1, with 9 positions matching TRBD1. The CDR3 covers 14 residues. CDR1 and CDR2 from the germline V gene are MNHEY and SVGAGI. Trimming cost V 6 bases and J 3 bases; bases outside gene matches: 5. The CDR3 DNA sequence: TGTGCCAGCAGGCACAGGGGGCTGGACACTGAAGCTTTCTTT. It codes for CASRHRGLDTEAFF.

This clone was seen just once. This chain joins TRBV5-1 and TRBJ1-2; 9 bases are a match to TRBD1. V shed 4 bases, J shed 1 base, and the junction held 8 bases outside the gene matches. Germline V lookup: CDR1 SGHRS, CDR2 YFSETQ. The CDR3 sequence is 16 residues long. CDR3 in amino acids: CASSARMGQGNYGYTF. Written as DNA, the CDR3 is TGCGCCAGCAGCGCCCGGATGGGACAGGGTAACTATGGCTACACCTTC.

Concerning this clone itself: In the same sample, other DNA sequences code for this CDR3. The rearrangement links TRBV6-5 to TRBJ1-2; 7 bases line up with TRBD1. Unmatched junction bases numbered 3, after V lost 5 bases and J lost 3 bases. Germline CDR1 reads MNHEY; CDR2 reads SVGAGI. The CDR3 is made up of 13 amino acids. Here the CDR3 reads CASSLDRDYGYTF. In DNA form, the CDR3 reads TGTGCCAGCAGTCTCGACAGGGACTATGGCTACACCTTC.

The chain has TRBV19 and TRBJ1-2, with D uncertain. The germline gives CDR1 LNHDA, CDR2 SQIVND (reference sequence). This CDR3 spans 15 amino acids. Trimming pared 0 bases from V and 7 bases from J, leaving 15 bases between. The CDR3 bases are TGTGCCAGTAGTATAGATCGAGAAGGGAAGGGTGGCTACACCTTC. This translates into CASSIDREGKGGYTF.